This is a list of T cell receptor beta chains from one sample in a study of OX40 agonist ivuxolimab in advanced cancers. Produced via immunoSEQ multiplex PCR; TCRdb's table is partial and in-frame only. The data show around 45,000 clones, approximately 71% seen once. The specimen was CD4+ or CD8+ T cells sorted from blood, collected in a trial of the OX40 agonist ivuxolimab. These receptors came from an adult with an advanced solid tumor such as melanoma, head and neck, liver or kidney cancer. The conserved cysteine and the conserved F or W are not part of the CDR3 here. The order of the fields is J gene, V gene, clone size, CDR3 protein. Size values are once, few and many counts, or a class for expanded clones, and some rows have none.

TRBJ2-7	TRBV5-1	-	ASPGQQLEQY
TRBJ1-6	TRBV15	-	ATRQGGQYNSPLH
TRBJ2-7	TRBV27	-	ASSLVRLADSTYEQY
TRBJ1-1	TRBV11-2	-	ASSPQTGVTEAF
TRBJ2-3	TRBV7-8	-	ASSLLDGRSPDTQY
TRBJ1-1	TRBV9	-	ASSAAGETEAF
TRBJ2-7	TRBV28	-	ASRGVYEQY
TRBJ2-1	TRBV14	-	ASSLGLAGEQF
TRBJ1-2	TRBV29-1	-	SVGSGQNYGYT
TRBJ1-2	TRBV6-1	-	ASSGGQRANYGYT
TRBJ2-7	TRBV27	few	ASRQNRDSPYEQY
TRBJ1-1	TRBV6-6	-	ASSSTLTNTEAF
TRBJ2-6	TRBV7-3	-	ASSSSGFSGANVLT
TRBJ1-3	TRBV28	-	ASTPGGTGSFSNTIY
TRBJ2-3	TRBV7-8	-	ASSFTRGSDTQY
TRBJ2-7	TRBV27	few	ASSFYGAGGSYEQY
TRBJ2-5	TRBV7-9	-	ASSIPRGEETQY
TRBJ2-2	TRBV9	few	ASSVGLFGFENTGELF
TRBJ2-1	TRBV9	-	ASSESSATYNEQF
TRBJ1-1	TRBV27	-	ASSRGDEAF
TRBJ1-5	TRBV6-5	once	ATREGGWSNQPQH
TRBJ1-2	TRBV9	-	ASERGYGYT
TRBJ2-3	TRBV29-1	-	SVEDPSLTDTQY
TRBJ1-1	TRBV5-6	-	ASSLGAEGTEAF
TRBJ1-2	TRBV10-3	-	AISVPQLQTGTDGYT
TRBJ1-2	TRBV6-6	-	ASSYVRNYGYT
TRBJ2-3	TRBV27	-	ASGGVAGADTQY
TRBJ2-7	TRBV7-2	-	ASSLRRDHEQY
TRBJ1-1	TRBV2	-	ASSETGITEAF
TRBJ2-7	TRBV6-6	-	ASRDDAKGEQY
TRBJ1-5	TRBV30	-	AWTLCRENQPQH
TRBJ1-5	TRBV7-2	once	ATIDRNSNQPQH
TRBJ1-1	TRBV5-5	-	ASTRVGRDTEAF
TRBJ1-1	TRBV7-8	-	ASSLGPPSEAF
TRBJ1-1	TRBV19	-	ASSPYMNTEAF
TRBJ1-2	TRBV28	-	ASSLGHYGYT
TRBJ1-1	TRBV7-6	once	ASSMDRGTTSEAF
TRBJ2-1	TRBV5-1	-	ASKGSSYNEQF
TRBJ2-1	TRBV7-2	-	ASRIVSGSYNEQF
TRBJ1-5	TRBV18	-	ASSLGPAGNQPQH
TRBJ2-6	TRBV5-1	-	ASSPTPDRSSGANVLT
TRBJ1-1	TRBV5-1	-	ASSITHGLNTEAF
TRBJ1-2	TRBV28	-	ASAMGIYYGYT
TRBJ1-1	TRBV19	-	ASKMWGTEAF
TRBJ2-2	TRBV7-3	-	ASSLDRRTGELF
TRBJ2-7	TRBV12-1	-	ASSLPGLLLDYEQY
TRBJ2-1	TRBV7-8	-	ASSLAQVAYNEQF
TRBJ2-3	TRBV11-3	-	ASSLDGRADTQY
TRBJ2-1	TRBV6-5	few	ASSYVGGRAFSEQF
TRBJ1-2	TRBV28	-	ASSWDTNNYGYT
TRBJ1-5	TRBV6-1	-	ASREALVVQPQH
TRBJ2-7	TRBV11-3	-	ASSLAGLAGKY
TRBJ2-1	TRBV5-1	-	ASGRAGYNEQF
TRBJ1-5	TRBV7-8	few	ASSLRENSNQPQH
TRBJ2-7	TRBV7-2	-	ARRHEGGGPYEQY
TRBJ1-2	TRBV4-1	-	ASSYPGRIYGYT
TRBJ2-3	TRBV4-1	-	ASSLPLDTQY
TRBJ1-6	TRBV6-1	-	ASSDRARDSPLH
TRBJ1-1	TRBV20-1	-	SARGLTEAF
TRBJ1-5	TRBV19	-	ASSLGQDNQPQH